This T cell receptor (beta chain) is from a study of blood T cell repertoires in COVID-19. Study background: From the United States, Italy and Spain came samples of acute and convalescent COVID-19. PBMCs, B-cell-depleted T cells, or T cells were the source of the cDNA or gDNA that made up the material.

Looked up from germline, CDR1 is SGHRS and CDR2 is YFSETQ. The CDR3 extends over 16 amino acids. Unmatched junction bases numbered 2, after V lost 0 bases and J lost 0 bases. Enrolment of Seattle patients took place during active infection, and they were followed longitudinally. In the authors' methods: Amplified reference gene primers provided the basis for estimating nucleated cell counts. Assay: immunoSEQ multiplex PCR; the TCRdb copy retains only in-frame clones and omits some. V and J calls and clone size come straight from that table; D and trimming were deduced from the DNA. The table has about 250,000 clones, approximately 91% seen once.

The receptor was derived from a man under 40 with COVID-19, enrolled during active disease. The sample was peripheral blood. The chain employs TRBV5-1 and TRBJ2-3; 9 nucleotides match TRBD1. The CDR3 here is CASSLAGQGSTDTQYF. CDR3 DNA: TGCGCCAGCAGCTTGGCGGGACAGGGAAGCACAGATACGCAGTATTTT. The full variable domain, in which reference TRBV5-1 and TRBJ2-3 provide the parts outside the CDR3, is KAGVTQTPRYLIKTRGQQVTLSCSPISGHRSVSWYQQTPGQGLQFLFEYFSETQRNKGNFPGRFSGRQFSNSRSEMNVSTLELGDSALYLCASSLAGQGSTDTQYFGPGTRLTVL.